The TCR beta chain under discussion was sequenced for a study of OX40 agonist ivuxolimab in advanced cancers. The repertoire was sequenced with immunoSEQ multiplex PCR; TCRdb's copy has only in-frame clones and lacks some. The table lists some 91,000 clones, 87% of them singletons. The CDR3 covers 14 residues. In germline, CDR1 is ENHRY, CDR2 SYGVKD. V lost 3 bases, J lost 4 bases, and 13 bases lay in between. Prior autoimmune disease or systemic immunosuppression barred patients. The TCR originated in an adult with an advanced solid tumor such as melanoma, head and neck, liver or kidney cancer. The rearrangement links TRBV10-3 to TRBJ2-7; D is ambiguous. Specimen: CD4+ or CD8+ T cells sorted from blood, collected in a trial of the OX40 agonist ivuxolimab. Here the CDR3 reads CAISDSRFQYEQYF. The CDR3 nucleotides are TGTGCCATCAGTGATTCCAGGTTCCAATACGAGCAGTACTTC.